The entry that follows covers one T cell receptor beta chain sequence. Its cognate antigen is unknown. The table came from immunoSEQ multiplex PCR; TCRdb's copy has only in-frame clones and leaves some out. The sample shows about 140,000 clones, around 93% of them seen only once. The entry originates in a study of T cell responses to AZD1222 COVID-19 vaccine. General study results and limits: White British people made up most donors, females outnumbered males, and clonal diversity was possibly underestimated.

After removal of 4 bases from V and 5 bases from J, the junction contained 12 bases not matched to a gene. There are 16 residues in the CDR3. From germline, CDR1 is SQVTM and CDR2 ANQGSEA. Sequences were derived from peripheral blood, sampled on day 0 of AZD1222 vaccination. This TCR derives from an adult in good health. The chain is built from TRBV29-1 and TRBJ2-3, with 10 positions matching TRBD2. CDR3 in DNA: TGCAGCGTTGCCCTCTTAGCGGGGGGAGTCGGAGATACGCAGTATTTT. Its translation is CSVALLAGGVGDTQYF.